The source of this T cell receptor beta chain is a study of long-term antiretroviral therapy in people with HIV (dated by TCRdb to between 2022 and 2023). At the level of the whole study: The earliest samples were collected approximately a decade before the 2015 WHO recommendation for immediate ART, a period when ART was typically delayed until CD4 counts fell. A total of fewer than 250 cryopreserved PBMC samples came from roughly 30 adults with confirmed HIV infection and were collected serially over a mean of roughly six years (range 1-12). No cross-contamination during QIAcube processing was shown when test extractions of a monoclonal T-cell line were performed alongside around 30 polyclonal samples. Of the 30 participants with HIV, roughly 10 were female. A retrospective serial study tested whether changes in peripheral blood TRB repertoire composition and diversity were associated with ART initiation and durable HIV suppression. What the work shows at the level of the full study, not this receptor alone: No data were available on ART adherence, viral resistance or therapy changes, limiting inferences about post-ART repertoire changes. The samples span the years 2004 to 2017, and the ART regimens used may be less effective than current regimens. Owing to limited PBMC availability, only the TCR beta chain was sequenced, without alpha chain pairing. ART initiation was associated with a significant increase in TRB diversity, but diversity stayed significantly below transplant donor controls even after long-term ART. Compared with controls, HIV repertoires had narrower CDR3 length ranges, and the network structure pointed to an antigen-experienced repertoire that shifted only slightly toward naive after ART. At every time point, the repertoire was dominated by expanded TRB clones first identified before ART initiation, although this dominance fluctuated and, in many PLHIV, declined after ART. Because pre-ART samples had limited cell numbers, unsorted PBMC were profiled rather than sorted CD4+ and CD8+ T cells.

In the case of this clone: Its recognized antigen is unknown. Within one base of it there is no much larger clone, and no base qualities were kept.

Inclusion was restricted to participants for whom at least one PBMC sample before ART initiation and at least two post-ART samples were available. Treatment was received in the United States of America by all participants with HIV. Before DNA extraction, cryopreserved samples containing about 1-11 million PBMC were thawed and washed. At the time of the earliest PBMC sample, participants with HIV were aged between roughly 20 and 60 years. Per participant, PBMC samples came from 1-4 timepoints prior to ART initiation and 2-8 timepoints following ART initiation, for a median of 7 samples. For every participant, serial HIV viral load, CD4+ T-cell count, ART history and demographic data were obtained. Using a Qiagen kit on a QIAcube, genomic DNA was extracted from unsorted PBMC, with samples processed in batches of 12. The immunoSEQ hsTCRB v3.0 assay was used at survey level resolution to sequence the TRB variable region. The targeted TRB sequencing depth was roughly 35,000-50,000 T-cell genomes per sample. Pooled TRB libraries were sequenced on an Illumina MiSeq with a v3 150-cycle kit. Per the authors' processing: Repertoire analysis was performed in R inside a reproducible Nextflow workflow that covered QC, data transformation and analysis. LymphoSeq2, an R package for exploring AIRR-Seq data, was used to implement custom analyses. Several samples that yielded fewer than 5000 total TRB sequences were excluded, so that under 200 HIV repertoires were analyzed. Among the approximately 190 HIV repertoires that were kept, almost 60 were collected before ART initiation and roughly 130 were collected after ART initiation. Repertoires were downsampled to 5000 TRB nucleotide sequences, with summary statistics averaged over 100 downsampling iterations. Only TRB sequences with CDR3 regions of at least seven amino acids were retained for analysis. Diversity was assessed using a clonality score derived from Shannon entropy and using the Gini coefficient. In the repertoire networks, any two of the top 5000 CDR3 amino acid sequences were connected whenever the two sequences differed by an edit distance of one. Antigen specificity groups and MHC restriction were predicted for TRB CDR3 amino acid sequences with GLIPH2. To flag known associations with CMV, EBV, HIV or tissue antigens, CDR3 amino acid sequences were compared against VDJdb and McPAS-TCR. Pre-ART, post-ART and control groups were compared with Wilcoxon signed-rank tests and Holm-Bonferroni correction. Here the immuneACCESS table is served through TCRdb, limited to in-frame sequences with V and J called. Missing clones are a known gap in these copies; in checked studies unresolved V genes cover under half, and the rest lacks a known reason. V, J and clone size reflect that table, while D and trimming were determined from the DNA. Counted in this sample were around 15,000 clones; 84% of them appeared once. The ten largest clones take up more than 7% of the sample.

CDR1 SGHTA and CDR2 FQGTGA are derived from the germline V gene. Trimming leaves V shorter by 5 bases and J shorter by 4 bases, with the junction holding 11 bases beyond the gene matches. The CDR3 numbers 16 residues from cysteine through phenylalanine. Of the read, only the CDR3 DNA is kept; its 48 bases are in frame from base 1. This chain is built from TRBV7-3 and TRBJ2-3; the central 8 bases match TRBD2. Source: unsorted PBMCs, taken 0.1 years after starting antiretroviral therapy. This clonotype originated in a man in his late teens or twenties with HIV. The CDR3 region reads CASSPISGSGPDTQYF. The DNA sequence is as follows: TGTGCCAGCAGCCCGATCAGCGGGAGTGGTCCAGATACGCAGTATTTT. Outside the CDR3, residues come from the reference TRBV7-3 and TRBJ2-3 proteins, so the full variable domain is: GAGVSQTPSNKVTEKGKYVELRCDPISGHTALYWYRQSLGQGPEFLIYFQGTGAADDSGLPNDRFFAVRPEGSVSTLKIQRTERGDSAVYLCASSPISGSGPDTQYFGPGTRLTVL.